The rows below give T cell receptor beta chains drawn from one sample of a study of blood T cell repertoires in COVID-19. TCRdb's copy holds only in-frame clones and misses some; the assay was immunoSEQ multiplex PCR. The table includes 160,000 or so clones, over 75% detected once. Sample: PBMCs or T cells enriched from blood (not recorded which). These receptors all stem from a man in his forties who had recovered from COVID-19. CDR3s include the opening cysteine and the closing phenylalanine or tryptophan. The D gene is left open where the match is weak. The size field is filled for only some rows; it gives once, few, many or a size class.

abundance: once
j_gene: TRBJ1-6
v_gene: TRBV18
d_gene: TRBD1
CDR3nt: TGTGCCAGCTCACTCGGACAGGAGCATAATTCACCCCTCCACTTT
CDR3aa: CASSLGQEHNSPLHF

abundance: many
j_gene: TRBJ1-2
v_gene: TRBV4-1
d_gene: TRBD1
CDR3nt: TGCGCCAGCAGCCAGCGTGCAGGGGGGAACTATGGCTACACCTTC
CDR3aa: CASSQRAGGNYGYTF

abundance: -
j_gene: TRBJ1-5
v_gene: TRBV7-9
d_gene: -
CDR3nt: TGTGCCAGCAGCGACTATGGCGAACAGCCCCAGCATTTT
CDR3aa: CASSDYGEQPQHF

abundance: -
j_gene: TRBJ2-7
v_gene: TRBV6-5
d_gene: -
CDR3nt: TGTGCCAGCAGCCCCCCGGGACTTAGCTCCTACGAGCAGTACTTC
CDR3aa: CASSPPGLSSYEQYF

abundance: -
j_gene: TRBJ1-4
v_gene: TRBV10-2
d_gene: -
CDR3nt: TGCGCCAGCAGACGGACAGCTAATGAAAAACTGTTTTTT
CDR3aa: CASRRTANEKLFF

abundance: -
j_gene: TRBJ1-2
v_gene: TRBV14
d_gene: TRBD1
CDR3nt: TGTGCCAGCAGCCAAGCCCGAATCAGGGGGAACTATGGCTACACCTTC
CDR3aa: CASSQARIRGNYGYTF

abundance: few
j_gene: TRBJ1-2
v_gene: TRBV29-1
d_gene: -
CDR3nt: TGCAGCACCCTGACAGTCAACTATGGCTACACCTTC
CDR3aa: CSTLTVNYGYTF

abundance: -
j_gene: TRBJ1-4
v_gene: TRBV4-1
d_gene: -
CDR3nt: TGCGCCAGCAGCCAAGAGGGAGGGGGGAGTGGGGAAAAACTGTTTTTT
CDR3aa: CASSQEGGGSGEKLFF

abundance: few
j_gene: TRBJ1-2
v_gene: TRBV19
d_gene: -
CDR3nt: TGTGCCAGTAGTCTAGGGGGAAAGGGGATTTCCTATGGCTACACCTTC
CDR3aa: CASSLGGKGISYGYTF

abundance: -
j_gene: TRBJ2-5
v_gene: TRBV7-8
d_gene: -
CDR3nt: TGTGCCAGCAGCTTAGATTTGGGTTCAGGGGAGACCCAGTACTTC
CDR3aa: CASSLDLGSGETQYF

abundance: -
j_gene: TRBJ2-5
v_gene: TRBV5-4
d_gene: -
CDR3nt: TGTGCCAGCAGCTTGGCAGCGCATACGTACCAAGAGACCCAGTACTTC
CDR3aa: CASSLAAHTYQETQYF

abundance: -
j_gene: TRBJ1-1
v_gene: TRBV29-1
d_gene: TRBD1
CDR3nt: TGCAGCGTCCGACAGGGGACCAATGTTGAAGCTTTCTTT
CDR3aa: CSVRQGTNVEAFF

abundance: -
j_gene: TRBJ2-5
v_gene: TRBV7-6
d_gene: TRBD1
CDR3nt: TGTGCCAGCAGCTTAGGGACAGGGGGCTCAGAGACCCAGTACTTC
CDR3aa: CASSLGTGGSETQYF

abundance: -
j_gene: TRBJ2-7
v_gene: TRBV10-3
d_gene: -
CDR3nt: TGTGCCATCAGTGCCGGAGGACCCTACGAGCAGTACTTC
CDR3aa: CAISAGGPYEQYF

abundance: -
j_gene: TRBJ2-1
v_gene: TRBV10-1
d_gene: TRBD2
CDR3nt: TGCGCCAATCCGGGGGGATCGTTTTCCTACAATGAGCAGTTCTTC
CDR3aa: CANPGGSFSYNEQFF

abundance: -
j_gene: TRBJ1-5
v_gene: TRBV6-2/TRBV6-3
d_gene: TRBD1
CDR3nt: TGTGCCAGCAGTTGGGACAGGAGGGTCGGCAATCAGCCCCAGCATTTT
CDR3aa: CASSWDRRVGNQPQHF

abundance: -
j_gene: TRBJ1-4
v_gene: TRBV2
d_gene: TRBD1
CDR3nt: TGTGCCAGCGGCTGGACAGGCGCGAATGAAAAACTGTTTTTT
CDR3aa: CASGWTGANEKLFF

abundance: -
j_gene: TRBJ2-2
v_gene: TRBV7-3
d_gene: TRBD2
CDR3nt: TGTGCCAGCAGCATAGCGGGGGGTAGCGGCACCGGGGAGCTGTTTTTT
CDR3aa: CASSIAGGSGTGELFF

abundance: -
j_gene: TRBJ1-1
v_gene: TRBV6-5
d_gene: TRBD1
CDR3nt: TGTGCCAGCAGTTACCCGGGACAGGGGGCCTTTGAAGCTTTCTTT
CDR3aa: CASSYPGQGAFEAFF

abundance: -
j_gene: TRBJ2-2
v_gene: TRBV29-1
d_gene: -
CDR3nt: TGCAGCGTTTCCCAGGGGTACACCGGGGAGCTGTTTTTT
CDR3aa: CSVSQGYTGELFF

abundance: -
j_gene: TRBJ2-5
v_gene: TRBV7-6
d_gene: TRBD1
CDR3nt: TGTGCCAGCAGCCTGGGACAGGGTATTGGAGAGACCCAGTACTTC
CDR3aa: CASSLGQGIGETQYF

abundance: -
j_gene: TRBJ2-7
v_gene: TRBV6-5
d_gene: TRBD2
CDR3nt: TGTGCCAGCAGTCCCGGGGGGGGCAGGTCCTACGAGCAGTACTTC
CDR3aa: CASSPGGGRSYEQYF

abundance: -
j_gene: TRBJ2-1
v_gene: TRBV7-6
d_gene: TRBD2
CDR3nt: TGTGCCAGCAGCCCGAGCGGGGGAGCCTACAATGAGCAGTTCTTC
CDR3aa: CASSPSGGAYNEQFF

abundance: -
j_gene: TRBJ1-5
v_gene: TRBV19
d_gene: TRBD1
CDR3nt: TGTGCCAGTAGTATAGATAGCACAGGGACAGCCTCTAGCAATCAGCCCCAGCATTTT
CDR3aa: CASSIDSTGTASSNQPQHF

abundance: -
j_gene: TRBJ2-5
v_gene: TRBV7-2
d_gene: TRBD2
CDR3nt: TGTGCCAGCAGCTTAGTTCCAGCGGGGCAGACCCAGTACTTC
CDR3aa: CASSLVPAGQTQYF

abundance: -
j_gene: TRBJ2-1
v_gene: TRBV29-1
d_gene: TRBD1
CDR3nt: TGCAGCGTTGAACCCGGGACAGGGGGCGAGTACAATGAGCAGTTCTTC
CDR3aa: CSVEPGTGGEYNEQFF

abundance: -
j_gene: TRBJ1-2
v_gene: TRBV5-1
d_gene: -
CDR3nt: TGCGCCAGCAGCTTGGGCAGGGGCTTGCGTGGCTACACCTTC
CDR3aa: CASSLGRGLRGYTF